This TCR beta chain stems from a study of regulatory T cells in long-lasting Graves disease. Regarding time point: newly diagnosed GD, antithyroid drugs for less than 3 months. PBMC-extracted RNA yielded the TCR library. From germline, CDR1 is SGHAT and CDR2 FQNNGV. The CDR3 has 16 residues. V was pared by 4 bases and J by 4 bases, with 7 bases of the junction left unmatched. CDR3 regions were amplified by Arm-PCR using iRepertoire HTBI primers to build TCR beta libraries. A single record per CDR3 protein comes from TCRdb applying MiXCR to the multiplex PCR reads. This repertoire shows about 530,000 distinct CDR3 sequences, around 16% found once; its top ten account for 20% to 30%. These data were likewise used in another study, on T cells in Graves' hyperthyroidism and ophthalmopathy.

The receptor was derived from a woman aged 35-65 years with Graves disease. The chain combines TRBV11-2 with TRBJ2-3; 11 bases agree with TRBD2. This specimen consisted of peripheral blood mononuclear cells (PBMCs), obtained at new diagnosis, from a patient treated with antithyroid drugs. For the CDR3, the DNA is TGTGCCAGCAGCTCGAGACTAGCGGGGACGCCAGATACGCAGTATTTT. Encoded protein: CASSSRLAGTPDTQYF.